This T cell receptor beta chain derives from a study of OX40 agonist ivuxolimab in advanced cancers. A single count supports this clone. Profiled with immunoSEQ multiplex PCR; TCRdb holds only in-frame clones, not every one. The table has some 74,000 clones, about 83% seen once. Germline values: CDR1 SGHNT, CDR2 YENEEA. Trimming stripped 5 bases from V and 2 bases from J, with 15 bases between. CDR3 length: 15 residues. The receptor's source is an adult with an advanced solid tumor such as melanoma, head and neck, liver or kidney cancer. The V and J genes are TRBV11-3 and TRBJ1-2; no clear D. The starting material was CD4+ or CD8+ T cells sorted from blood, obtained in a trial of the OX40 agonist ivuxolimab. The CDR3 region has the DNA TGTGCCAGCAGCCAAGTCGCCCGTTGGAACTATGGCTACACCTTC. Encoded protein: CASSQVARWNYGYTF.